This T cell receptor beta chain was sequenced during a study of Ad26.COV2.S vaccination and SARS-CoV-2 variants. Study-level results: Once vaccination had occurred, spike-specific CD8+ and CD4+ T cell responses reportedly showed substantial breadth. Vaccine recipients posted higher spike-specific TCR breadth than their placebo counterparts.

Turning to this clone: Its antigen is still unknown.

V lost 2 bases, J lost 2 bases, and 10 bases lay in between. The CDR3 extends over 14 amino acids. Germline V lookup: CDR1 MNHNY, CDR2 SVGAGI (reference sequence). Clones were read by immunoSEQ multiplex PCR, and TCRdb kept only the in-frame ones, dropping some. The repertoire includes a few hundred thousand clones, around 90% of them detected once, and 12% sits in the top ten. Stated treatment: some 20 received Ad26.COV2.S at low or high dose, single or two shots; 5 received placebo; per-sample allocation not given. Sample collection was performed on day 63 after the first vaccine or placebo injection. In the vaccine, an Ad26 vector expressed the SARS-CoV-2 spike of the Wuhan strain.

The chain carries TRBV6-6 and TRBJ2-7; possibly TRBD2 for D (6 bases). This material consisted of peripheral blood, taken in a trial of Ad26.COV2.S vaccine versus placebo. The sequence was obtained from a person aged 18-65 years who received the Ad26.COV2.S COVID-19 vaccine or a placebo. CDR3 in amino acids: CASSYAGRTYEQYF. The DNA of the CDR3 is TGTGCCAGCAGTTACGCGGGGAGGACCTACGAGCAGTACTTC.